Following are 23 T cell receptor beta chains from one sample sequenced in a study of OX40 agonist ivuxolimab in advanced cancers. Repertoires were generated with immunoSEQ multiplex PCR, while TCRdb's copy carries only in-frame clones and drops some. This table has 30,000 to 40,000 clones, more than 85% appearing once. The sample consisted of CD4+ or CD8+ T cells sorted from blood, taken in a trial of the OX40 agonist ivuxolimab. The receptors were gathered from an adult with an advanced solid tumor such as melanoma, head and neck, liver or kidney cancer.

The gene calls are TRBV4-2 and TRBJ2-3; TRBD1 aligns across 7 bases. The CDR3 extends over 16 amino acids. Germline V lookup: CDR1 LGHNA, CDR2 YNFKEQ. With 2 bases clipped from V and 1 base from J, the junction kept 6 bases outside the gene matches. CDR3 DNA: TGTGCCAGCAGCCAACCGACAGGGTTCGGCACAGATACGCAGTATTTT. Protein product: CASSQPTGFGTDTQYF.

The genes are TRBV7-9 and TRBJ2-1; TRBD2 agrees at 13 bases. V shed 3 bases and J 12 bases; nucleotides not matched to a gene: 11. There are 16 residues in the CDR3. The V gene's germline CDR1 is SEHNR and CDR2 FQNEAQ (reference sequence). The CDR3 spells CASSFSPLAGGIGQFF. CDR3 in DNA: TGTGCCAGCAGCTTCAGCCCACTAGCGGGGGGGATAGGGCAGTTCTTC.

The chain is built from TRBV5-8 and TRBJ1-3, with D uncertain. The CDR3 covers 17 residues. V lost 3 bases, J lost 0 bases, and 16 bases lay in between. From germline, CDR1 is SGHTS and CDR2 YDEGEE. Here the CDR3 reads CASSSPERSRSGNTIYF. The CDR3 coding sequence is TGTGCCAGCAGCTCCCCAGAGCGGAGCCGCTCTGGAAACACCATATATTTT.

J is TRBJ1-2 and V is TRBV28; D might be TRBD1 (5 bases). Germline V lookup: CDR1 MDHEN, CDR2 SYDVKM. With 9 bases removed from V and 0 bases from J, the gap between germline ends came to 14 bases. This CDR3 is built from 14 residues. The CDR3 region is CASWTLLTNYGYTF. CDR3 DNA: TGTGCCAGTTGGACACTACTTACTAACTATGGCTACACCTTC.

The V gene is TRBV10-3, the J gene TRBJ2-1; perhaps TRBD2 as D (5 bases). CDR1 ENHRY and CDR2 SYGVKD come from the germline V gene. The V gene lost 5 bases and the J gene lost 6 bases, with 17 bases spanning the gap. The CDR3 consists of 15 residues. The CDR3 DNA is TGTGCCATCAGTTCTTTAGTGGGGAGCTTCAATGAGCAGTTCTTC. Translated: CAISSLVGSFNEQFF.

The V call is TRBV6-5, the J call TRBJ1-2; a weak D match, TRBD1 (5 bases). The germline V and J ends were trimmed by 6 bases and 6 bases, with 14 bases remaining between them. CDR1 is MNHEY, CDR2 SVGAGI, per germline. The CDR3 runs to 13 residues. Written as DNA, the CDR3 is TGTGCCAGCAGCTCCGGGGCCGCAGATGGCTACACCTTC. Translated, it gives CASSSGAADGYTF.

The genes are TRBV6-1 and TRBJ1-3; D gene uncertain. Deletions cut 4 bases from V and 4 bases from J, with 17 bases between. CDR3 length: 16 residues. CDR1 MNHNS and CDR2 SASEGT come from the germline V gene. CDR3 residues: CASSVEGGYRGNTIYF. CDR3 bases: TGTGCCAGCAGTGTGGAAGGAGGATATAGAGGAAACACCATATATTTT.

The CDR3 coding sequence is TGCGCCAGCAGCCATGCATTGACAGGGTCGGGGGAGCAGCCCCAGCATTTT. Protein sequence: CASSHALTGSGEQPQHF. The chain uses TRBV4-1 and TRBJ1-5; 7 positions agree with TRBD1. V lost 3 bases, J lost 7 bases, and 15 bases stayed unmatched. Germline V gene lookup returns CDR1 MGHRA and CDR2 YSYEKL. The CDR3 spans 17 residues.

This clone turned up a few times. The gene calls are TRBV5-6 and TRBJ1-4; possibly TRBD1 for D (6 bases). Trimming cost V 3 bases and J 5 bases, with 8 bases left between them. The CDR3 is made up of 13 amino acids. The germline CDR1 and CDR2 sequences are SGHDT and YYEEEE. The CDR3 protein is CASSYDRNEKLFF. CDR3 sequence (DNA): TGTGCCAGCAGCTATGACAGGAATGAAAAACTGTTTTTT.

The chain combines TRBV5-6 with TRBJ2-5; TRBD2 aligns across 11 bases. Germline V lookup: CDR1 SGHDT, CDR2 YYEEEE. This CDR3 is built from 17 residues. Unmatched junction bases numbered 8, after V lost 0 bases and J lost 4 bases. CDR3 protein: CASSLVVAGGLGETQYF. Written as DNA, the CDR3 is TGTGCCAGCAGCTTGGTCGTAGCGGGGGGGCTTGGAGAGACCCAGTACTTC.

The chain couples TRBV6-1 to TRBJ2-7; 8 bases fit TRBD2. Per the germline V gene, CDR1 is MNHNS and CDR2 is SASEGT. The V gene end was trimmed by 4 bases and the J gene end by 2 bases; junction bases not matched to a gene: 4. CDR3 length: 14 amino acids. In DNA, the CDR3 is TGTGCCAGCAGTGGGGGGACTAGAACCTACGAGCAGTACTTC. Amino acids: CASSGGTRTYEQYF.

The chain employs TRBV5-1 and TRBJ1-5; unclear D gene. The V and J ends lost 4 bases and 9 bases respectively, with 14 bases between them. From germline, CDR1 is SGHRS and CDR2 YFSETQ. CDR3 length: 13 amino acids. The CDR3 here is CASSVNMERPQHF. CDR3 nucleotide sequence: TGCGCCAGCAGCGTTAATATGGAGCGGCCCCAGCATTTT.

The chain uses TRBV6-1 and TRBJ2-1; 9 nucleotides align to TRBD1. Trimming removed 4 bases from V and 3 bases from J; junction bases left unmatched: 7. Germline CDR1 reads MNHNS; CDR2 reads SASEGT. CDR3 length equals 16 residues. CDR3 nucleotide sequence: TGTGCCAGCAGTGGAGAGGACAGGGGATACTACAATGAGCAGTTCTTC. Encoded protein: CASSGEDRGYYNEQFF.

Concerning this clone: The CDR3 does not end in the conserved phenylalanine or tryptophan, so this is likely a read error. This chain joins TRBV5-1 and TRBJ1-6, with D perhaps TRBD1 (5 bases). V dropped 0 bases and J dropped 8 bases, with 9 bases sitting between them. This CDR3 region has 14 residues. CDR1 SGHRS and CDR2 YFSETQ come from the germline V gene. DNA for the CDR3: TGCGCCAGCAGCTTGGATGTGGGGGATTCACCCCTCCACCTT. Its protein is CASSLDVGDSPLHL.

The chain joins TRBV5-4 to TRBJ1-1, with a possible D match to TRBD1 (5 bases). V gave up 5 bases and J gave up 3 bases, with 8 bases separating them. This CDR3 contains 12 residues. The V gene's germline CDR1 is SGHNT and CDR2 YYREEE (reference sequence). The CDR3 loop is CASRGGDTEAFF. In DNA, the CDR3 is TGTGCCAGCAGAGGAGGGGACACTGAAGCTTTCTTT.

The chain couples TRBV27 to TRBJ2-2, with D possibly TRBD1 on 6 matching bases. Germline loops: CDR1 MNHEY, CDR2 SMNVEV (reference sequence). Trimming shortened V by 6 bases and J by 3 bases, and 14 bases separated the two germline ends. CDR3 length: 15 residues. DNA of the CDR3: TGTGCCAGCAGATTACAAGGGGGATACACCGGGGAGCTGTTTTTT. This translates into CASRLQGGYTGELFF.

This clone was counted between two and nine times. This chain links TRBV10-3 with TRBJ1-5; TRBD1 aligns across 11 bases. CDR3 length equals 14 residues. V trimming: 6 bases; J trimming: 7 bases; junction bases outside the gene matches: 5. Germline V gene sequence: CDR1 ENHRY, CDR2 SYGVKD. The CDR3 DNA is TGTGCCATCAGCCCGGGACAGGGGGACCAGCCCCAGCATTTT. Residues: CAISPGQGDQPQHF.

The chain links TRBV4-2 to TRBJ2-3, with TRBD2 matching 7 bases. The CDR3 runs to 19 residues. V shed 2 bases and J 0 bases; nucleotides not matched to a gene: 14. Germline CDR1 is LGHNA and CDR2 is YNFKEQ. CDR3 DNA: TGTGCCAGCAGCCAACCGAGGGGATGGGGGGGATCTAGCACAGATACGCAGTATTTT. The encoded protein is CASSQPRGWGGSSTDTQYF.

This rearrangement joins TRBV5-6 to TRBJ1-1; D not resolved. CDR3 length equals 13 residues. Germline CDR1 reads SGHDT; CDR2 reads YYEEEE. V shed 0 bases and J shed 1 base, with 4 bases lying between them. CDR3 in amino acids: CASSLDRNTEAFF. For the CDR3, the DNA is TGTGCCAGCAGCTTGGATAGGAACACTGAAGCTTTCTTT.

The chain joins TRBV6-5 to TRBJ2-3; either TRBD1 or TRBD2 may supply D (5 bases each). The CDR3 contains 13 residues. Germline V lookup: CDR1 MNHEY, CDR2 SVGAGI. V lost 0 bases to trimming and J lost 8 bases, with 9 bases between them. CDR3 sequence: CASSYSRDGTQYF. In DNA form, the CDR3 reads TGTGCCAGCAGTTACTCAAGGGACGGTACGCAGTATTTT.

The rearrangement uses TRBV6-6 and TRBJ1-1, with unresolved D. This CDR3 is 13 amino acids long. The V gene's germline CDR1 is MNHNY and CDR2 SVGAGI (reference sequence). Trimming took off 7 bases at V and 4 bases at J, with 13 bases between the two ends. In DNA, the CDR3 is TGTGCCAGCATCCTACCCGGCGGCACTGAAGCTTTCTTT. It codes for CASILPGGTEAFF.

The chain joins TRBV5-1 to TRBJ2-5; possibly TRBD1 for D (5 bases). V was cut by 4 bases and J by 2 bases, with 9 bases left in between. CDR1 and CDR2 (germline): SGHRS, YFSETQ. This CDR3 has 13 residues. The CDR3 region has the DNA TGCGCCAGCAGCCCGACAGTACAAGAGACCCAGTACTTC. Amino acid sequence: CASSPTVQETQYF.

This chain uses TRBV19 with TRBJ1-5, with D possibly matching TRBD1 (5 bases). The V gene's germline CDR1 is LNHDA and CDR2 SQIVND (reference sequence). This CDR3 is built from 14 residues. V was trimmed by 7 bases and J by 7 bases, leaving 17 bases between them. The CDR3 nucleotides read TGTGCCAGTACCCCATGGGAGGGGAGGCAGCCCCAGCATTTT. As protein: CASTPWEGRQPQHF.